This T cell receptor beta chain was captured by sequencing in a study of monozygotic twins with inflammatory bowel disease. Eight distinct reactions (per sample) were used to make the cDNA. Addition of UMIs with a 6-nucleotide sample barcode was achieved by template switching. TCRdb re-analyzed the 5' RACE reads; it lists each CDR3 protein once, without DNA. Across 210,000 or so distinct CDR3 sequences, the top ten clones capture around 7.6% of the sample. The TCR originated in a human donor with ulcerative colitis or Crohn's disease, or a healthy co-twin of an affected twin (not recorded which). The sequenced material came from blood.

This CDR3 reads CASSERGRAGANVLTF. The chain has TRBV6-1 and TRBJ2-6; absent DNA, TCRdb's TRBD1 call cannot be checked. The CDR3 has 16 amino acids. The V gene's germline CDR1 is MNHNS and CDR2 SASEGT.